This T cell receptor beta chain was obtained from a study of molecular identifiers for immune sequencing clone quantification. At the level of the study: In replicates, RNA from approximately 20,000 or 100,000 naive CD8 cells was split five ways, four sequenced.

This CDR3 region has 14 residues. The V end lost 0 bases, the J end lost 4 bases, and 8 bases lay between the germline ends. CDR1 and CDR2 from the germline V gene are SGHDN and FVKESK. This clonotype was detected ten times or more. The antigen is unknown. Findings and caveats of the study: Highly expanded clone sizes could end up underestimated if a barcode were shared by identical TCR molecules.

Bulk TCR libraries were made with methods that had been previously described and with listed TCR primers. TCRdb re-called the PCR reads through MiXCR, storing one row per CDR3 protein. The sample carries 40,000 to 45,000 distinct CDR3 sequences, roughly 19% recorded once. Source material: naive CD8+ T cells from blood, with Jurkat cell RNA spiked in. Subset of the sample: FACS-sorted CD8+CD4-CCR7+CD45RA+ naive T cells. This chain uses TRBV14 with TRBJ2-3; tentatively, D is TRBD2 (5 bases). The sequence derives from a human donor in good health. Some libraries in this study had Jurkat cell RNA spiked in. The CDR3 DNA follows: TGTGCCAGCAGCCAAGACGGGCGGGCAGATACGCAGTATTTT. Its translation: CASSQDGRADTQYF.